Below are 15 T cell receptor beta chains sequenced from a single sample in a study of blood T cell repertoires in COVID-19. Only in-frame clones appear in the TCRdb table, and some are missing; sequencing was by immunoSEQ multiplex PCR. The sample has approximately 150,000 clones, approximately 81% seen once. The specimen was peripheral blood. These receptors all come from a woman aged 45 to 65 with COVID-19, enrolled during active disease.

V gene TRBV5-1 combines with J gene TRBJ1-1; 9 nucleotides agree with TRBD1. CDR1 is SGHRS, CDR2 YFSETQ, per germline. The CDR3 runs to 15 residues. The J segment lost 3 bases and the V segment lost 2 bases, leaving 5 bases of the junction unmatched. The CDR3 reads CASSFSRTGDTEAFF. The CDR3 DNA reads TGCGCCAGCAGCTTCTCGAGGACAGGGGACACTGAAGCTTTCTTT.

V usage is TRBV7-2 and J usage is TRBJ1-5; TRBD1 matches at 7 bases. V dropped 1 base and J dropped 4; count of bases not matched to a gene: 4. The germline V gene has CDR1 SGHTA and CDR2 FQGNSA. The CDR3 loop spans 15 amino acids. The CDR3 spells CASSLEGASNQPQHF. The CDR3 bases are TGTGCCAGCAGCTTAGAGGGGGCTTCTAATCAGCCCCAGCATTTT.

This chain joins TRBV4-2 and TRBJ2-3, with a tentative D call TRBD1 (7 bases). Deletions cut 1 base from V and 4 bases from J, with 15 bases between. This CDR3 is built from 16 residues. Germline V gene sequence: CDR1 LGHNA, CDR2 YNFKEQ. CDR3 sequence (DNA): TGTGCCAGCAGCCAAGCCCAGGGGGGCCTGTCAGATACGCAGTATTTT. Its translation is CASSQAQGGLSDTQYF.

V is TRBV16 and J is TRBJ1-4, with D possibly matching TRBD1 (6 bases). Germline V CDR1 and CDR2: KGHSY, FQNENV. The CDR3 spans 16 residues. V lost 4 bases to trimming and J lost 0 bases, with 12 bases between them. CDR3 bases: TGTGCCAGCAGCCGAAGACGGACAGCAACTAATGAAAAACTGTTTTTT. Translating it yields CASSRRRTATNEKLFF.

The chain employs TRBV6-2 or TRBV6-3 and TRBJ2-7, with D tentatively TRBD2 (5 bases). Germline-derived CDR1 and CDR2 are MNHEY and SVGEGT. Trimming stripped 5 bases from V and 0 bases from J, with 14 bases between. This CDR3 spans 15 amino acids. The CDR3 spells CASSLYRRDSYEQYF. Here the CDR3 DNA reads TGTGCCAGCAGTCTTTATCGACGGGACTCCTACGAGCAGTACTTC.

The rearrangement links TRBV4-2 to TRBJ1-3; 9 nucleotides match TRBD1. The germline gives CDR1 LGHNA, CDR2 YNFKEQ. J lost 7 bases, V lost 0 bases, and 7 bases had no gene match. The CDR3 consists of 16 residues. The CDR3 DNA sequence: TGTGCCAGCAGCCAAGAACTCCTGACAGGGGGTAACACCATATATTTT. It is translated as CASSQELLTGGNTIYF.

J is TRBJ1-1 and V is TRBV28; D call uncertain. The CDR3 extends over 13 amino acids. V was shortened by 4 bases and J by 6 bases, with 12 bases between the two germline ends. Germline V gene sequence: CDR1 MDHEN, CDR2 SYDVKM. In DNA, the CDR3 is TGTGCCAGCAGTTCGGAGAACATCCCTGAAGCTTTCTTT. Translation: CASSSENIPEAFF.

J is TRBJ1-3 and V is TRBV6-5; TRBD1 aligns across 7 bases. CDR1 MNHEY and CDR2 SVGAGI come from the germline V gene. The length of the CDR3 is 15 residues. The V and J ends lost 2 bases and 5 bases, in that order; junction bases with no gene match: 6. This CDR3 is CASSYTRQGRNTIYF. DNA of the CDR3: TGTGCCAGCAGTTACACCCGACAGGGAAGAAACACCATATATTTT.

This chain uses TRBV18 with TRBJ2-7; 8 bases map to TRBD1. Germline CDR1 is KGHSH and CDR2 is LQKENI. The CDR3 length is 13 residues. J gave up 2 bases and V 5 bases, and 2 bases lay outside the gene matches. The CDR3 reads CASSRTGPYEQYF. For the CDR3, the DNA is TGTGCCAGCTCAAGGACAGGGCCCTACGAGCAGTACTTC.

This rearrangement joins TRBV7-2 to TRBJ2-7; D not resolved. CDR1 is SGHTA and CDR2 is FQGNSA in the germline V gene. V lost 4 bases to trimming and J lost 6 bases, with 16 bases between them. The CDR3 is 14 residues long. The CDR3 bases are TGTGCCAGCAGCTCTCGGGTCCCACCGGGCGAGCAGTACTTC. Translating it yields CASSSRVPPGEQYF.

This clone was observed a few times. V gene TRBV2 combines with J gene TRBJ1-4; 10 nucleotides agree with TRBD1. V lost 6 bases, J lost 8 bases, and 6 bases stayed unmatched. The CDR3 loop spans 14 amino acids. Germline values: CDR1 SNHLY, CDR2 FYNNEI. CDR3 nucleotides: TGTGCCAGCAGCGGACAGGGGGTTGGCGAAAAACTGTTTTTT. Amino acids: CASSGQGVGEKLFF.

The gene calls are TRBV5-6 and TRBJ2-5; 10 bases are a match to TRBD2. After removal of 4 bases from V and 1 base from J, the junction contained 13 bases not matched to a gene. Germline CDR1 reads SGHDT; CDR2 reads YYEEEE. This CDR3 has 18 residues. The CDR3 DNA reads as TGTGCCAGCAGCCCGCATATTATAGCGGGGGGACGCCAAGAGACCCAGTACTTC. It encodes CASSPHIIAGGRQETQYF.

V usage is TRBV30 and J usage is TRBJ1-3; 9 bases map to TRBD1. This CDR3 contains 14 residues. Germline CDR1 is GTSNPN and CDR2 is SVGIG (reference sequence). Trimming removed 7 bases from V and 0 bases from J; junction bases left unmatched: 4. DNA for the CDR3: TGTGCCTTCGGGACAGGGAGCTCTGGAAACACCATATATTTT. Its protein is CAFGTGSSGNTIYF.

This clone was detected many times. The rearrangement uses TRBV27 and TRBJ1-5, with D tentatively TRBD1 (5 bases). The germline CDR1 and CDR2 sequences are MNHEY and SMNVEV (reference sequence). This CDR3 has 16 residues. The V and J ends lost 4 bases and 4 bases respectively, with 17 bases between them. The DNA for the CDR3 is TGTGCCAGCAGTTCTAGGGGCCATAGGGGTAATCAGCCCCAGCATTTT. It translates to CASSSRGHRGNQPQHF.

The gene calls are TRBV5-3 and TRBJ2-3; 9 bases fit TRBD1. TRBV5-3 is marked as an open reading frame, function uncertain. V was clipped by 0 bases and J by 1 base; unmatched bases: 6. The CDR3 totals 17 residues. In DNA form, the CDR3 reads TGTGCCAGAAGCTTGGGCCGGACAGGGGTAGGCACAGATACGCAGTATTTT. It encodes CARSLGRTGVGTDTQYF.